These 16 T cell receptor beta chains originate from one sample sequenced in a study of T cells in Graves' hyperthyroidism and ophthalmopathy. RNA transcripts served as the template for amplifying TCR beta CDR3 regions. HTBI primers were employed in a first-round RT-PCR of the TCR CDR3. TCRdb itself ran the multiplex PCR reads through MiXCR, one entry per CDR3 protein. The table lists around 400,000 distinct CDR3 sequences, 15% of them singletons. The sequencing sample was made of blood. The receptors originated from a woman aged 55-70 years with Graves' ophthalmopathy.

Written as DNA, the CDR3 is TGTGCCAGTGGCAAAGGCGGGAGGGCCCTGGGCTACAATGAGCAGTTCTTC. Its protein product is CASGKGGRALGYNEQFF. The chain links TRBV6-1 to TRBJ2-1; TRBD2 matches at 9 bases. V gave up 9 bases and J gave up 3 bases; unmatched junction bases: 15. The germline gives CDR1 MNHNS, CDR2 SASEGT. The CDR3 sequence is 17 residues long.

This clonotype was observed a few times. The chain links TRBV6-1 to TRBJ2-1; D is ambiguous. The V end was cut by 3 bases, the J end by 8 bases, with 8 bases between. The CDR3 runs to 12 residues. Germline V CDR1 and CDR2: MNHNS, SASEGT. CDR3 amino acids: CASSESGYEQFF. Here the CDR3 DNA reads TGTGCCAGCAGTGAGAGTGGTTATGAGCAGTTCTTC.

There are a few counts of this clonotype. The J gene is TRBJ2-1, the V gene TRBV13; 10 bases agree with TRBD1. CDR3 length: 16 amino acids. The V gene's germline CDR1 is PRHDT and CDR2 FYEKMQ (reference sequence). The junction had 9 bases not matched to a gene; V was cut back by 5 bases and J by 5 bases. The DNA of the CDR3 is TGTGCCAGCAGCCTACTCGCCGGGACAGGGGACAATGAGCAGTTCTTC. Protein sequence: CASSLLAGTGDNEQFF.

The CDR3: CASSIKESQPQHF. The CDR3 DNA follows: TGTGCCAGTAGTATAAAGGAGAGTCAGCCCCAGCATTTT. The gene calls are TRBV19 and TRBJ1-5; D not certain. Germline loops: CDR1 LNHDA, CDR2 SQIVND (reference sequence). This CDR3 has 13 residues. V was trimmed by 2 bases and J by 6 bases, leaving 8 bases between them.

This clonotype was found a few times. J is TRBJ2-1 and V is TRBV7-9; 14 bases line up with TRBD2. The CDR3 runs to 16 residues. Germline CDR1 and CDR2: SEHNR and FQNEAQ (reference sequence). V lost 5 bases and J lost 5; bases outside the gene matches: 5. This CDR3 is CASSPRLAGGHNEQFF. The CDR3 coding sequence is TGTGCCAGCAGCCCCCGACTAGCGGGAGGGCACAATGAGCAGTTCTTC.

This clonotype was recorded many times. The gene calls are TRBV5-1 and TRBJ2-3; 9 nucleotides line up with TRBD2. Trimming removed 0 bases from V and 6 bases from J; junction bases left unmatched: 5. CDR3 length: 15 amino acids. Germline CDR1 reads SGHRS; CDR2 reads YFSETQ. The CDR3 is CASSLGSGSVDTQYF. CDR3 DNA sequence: TGCGCCAGCAGCTTGGGTAGCGGGAGTGTGGATACGCAGTATTTT. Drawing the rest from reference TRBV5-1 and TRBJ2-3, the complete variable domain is KAGVTQTPRYLIKTRGQQVTLSCSPISGHRSVSWYQQTPGQGLQFLFEYFSETQRNKGNFPGRFSGRQFSNSRSEMNVSTLELGDSALYLCASSLGSGSVDTQYFGPGTRLTVL.

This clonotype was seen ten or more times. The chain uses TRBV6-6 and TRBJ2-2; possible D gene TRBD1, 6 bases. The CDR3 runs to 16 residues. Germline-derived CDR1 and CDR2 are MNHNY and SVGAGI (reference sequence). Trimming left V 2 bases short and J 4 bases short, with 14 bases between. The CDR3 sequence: CASSYRGIGITGELFF. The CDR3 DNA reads TGTGCCAGCAGTTACAGGGGGATAGGAATCACCGGGGAGCTGTTTTTT.

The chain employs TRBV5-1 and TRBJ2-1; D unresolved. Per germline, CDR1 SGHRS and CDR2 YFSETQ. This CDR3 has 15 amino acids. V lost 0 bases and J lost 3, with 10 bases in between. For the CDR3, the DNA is TGCGCCAGCAGCTTGGTTGGTTTAGTCTACAATGAGCAGTTCTTC. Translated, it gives CASSLVGLVYNEQFF.

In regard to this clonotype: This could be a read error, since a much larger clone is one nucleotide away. This CDR3 reads CASSPLGKYKQYF. CDR3 nucleotide sequence: TGTGCCAGCTCACCATTGGGGAAATACAAGCAGTACTTC. The chain combines TRBV18 with TRBJ2-7; D is unclear. V lost 2 bases and J lost 8, with 13 bases in between. From germline, CDR1 is KGHSH and CDR2 LQKENI. The CDR3 has 13 residues.

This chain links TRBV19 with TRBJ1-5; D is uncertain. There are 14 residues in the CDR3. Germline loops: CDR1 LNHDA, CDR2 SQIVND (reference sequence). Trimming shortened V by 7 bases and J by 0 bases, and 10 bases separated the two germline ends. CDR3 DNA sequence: TGTGCCAGTAACATAGGGAGTAGCAATCAGCCCCAGCATTTT. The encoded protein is CASNIGSSNQPQHF. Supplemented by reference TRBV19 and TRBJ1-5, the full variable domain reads DGGITQSPKYLFRKEGQNVTLSCEQNLNHDAMYWYRQDPGQGLRLIYYSQIVNDFQKGDIAEGYSVSREKKESFPLTVTSAQKNPTAFYLCASNIGSSNQPQHFGDGTRLSIL.

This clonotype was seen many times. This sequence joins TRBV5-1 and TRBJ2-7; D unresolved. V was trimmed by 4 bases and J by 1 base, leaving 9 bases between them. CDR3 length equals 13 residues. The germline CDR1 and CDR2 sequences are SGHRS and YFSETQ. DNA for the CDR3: TGCGCCAGCAGCGTTGACGCGTCCTACGAGCAGTACTTC. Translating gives CASSVDASYEQYF.

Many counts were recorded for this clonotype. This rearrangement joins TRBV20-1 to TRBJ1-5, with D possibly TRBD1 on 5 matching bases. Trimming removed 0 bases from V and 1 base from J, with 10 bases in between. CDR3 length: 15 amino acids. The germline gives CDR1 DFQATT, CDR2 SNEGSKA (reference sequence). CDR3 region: CSAREGVMSNQPQHF. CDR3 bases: TGCAGTGCTAGAGAGGGGGTTATGAGCAATCAGCCCCAGCATTTT.

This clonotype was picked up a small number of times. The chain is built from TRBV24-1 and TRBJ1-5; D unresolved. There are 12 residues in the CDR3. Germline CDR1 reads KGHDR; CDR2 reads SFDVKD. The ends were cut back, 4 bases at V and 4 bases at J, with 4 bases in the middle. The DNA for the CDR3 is TGTGCCACCAGTGACCCTAATCAGCCCCAGCATTTT. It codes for CATSDPNQPQHF.

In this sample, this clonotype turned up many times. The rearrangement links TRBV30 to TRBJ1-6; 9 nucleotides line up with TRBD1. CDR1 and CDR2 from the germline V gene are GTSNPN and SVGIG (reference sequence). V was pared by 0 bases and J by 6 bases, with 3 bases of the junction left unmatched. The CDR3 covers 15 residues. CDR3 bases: TGTGCCTGGAGTGTACAACAGGGGGCTAATTCACCCCTCCACTTT. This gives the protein CAWSVQQGANSPLHF.

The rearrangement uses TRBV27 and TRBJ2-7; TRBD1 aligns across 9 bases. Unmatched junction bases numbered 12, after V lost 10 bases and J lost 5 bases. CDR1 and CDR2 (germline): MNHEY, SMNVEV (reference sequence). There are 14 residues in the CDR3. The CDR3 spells CATLAGTGPHEQYF. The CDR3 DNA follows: TGTGCCACCCTGGCCGGGACAGGGCCCCACGAGCAGTACTTC.

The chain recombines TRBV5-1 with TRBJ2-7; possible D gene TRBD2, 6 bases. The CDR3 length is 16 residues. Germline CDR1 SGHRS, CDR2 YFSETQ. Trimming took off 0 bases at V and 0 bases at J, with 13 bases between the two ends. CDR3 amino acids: CASSLEAGRSSYEQYF. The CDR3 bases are TGCGCCAGCAGCTTGGAGGCAGGGAGGAGCTCCTACGAGCAGTACTTC.